The 27 T cell receptor beta chains below all came from one sample that was sequenced in a study of blood T cell repertoires in COVID-19. Here immunoSEQ multiplex PCR was the method, and the copy in TCRdb shows in-frame clones only, minus some. In the table there are roughly 180,000 clones, approximately 79% of which are singletons. Sequenced sample: peripheral blood. These receptors were taken from a man between 60 and 75 years old with active or convalescent COVID-19.

The genes are TRBV15 and TRBJ2-1; TRBD2 matches 8 bases. Germline V gives CDR1 LNHNV, CDR2 YYDKDF (reference sequence). CDR3 size: 16 residues. Trimming removed 0 bases from V and 8 bases from J; junction bases left unmatched: 9. The CDR3 sequence is CATSRDLKREMDEQFF. In nucleotides, the CDR3 is TGTGCCACCAGCAGAGATTTGAAGCGGGAGATGGATGAGCAGTTCTTC.

This clone appeared once. This chain links TRBV5-1 with TRBJ2-7; 13 positions match TRBD2. Germline values: CDR1 SGHRS, CDR2 YFSETQ. The J segment lost 3 bases and the V segment lost 3 bases, leaving 9 bases of the junction unmatched. The CDR3 spans 17 residues. CDR3 amino acids: CASSSGLAGPSSYEQYF. The CDR3 nucleotides read TGCGCCAGCAGCTCGGGACTAGCGGGACCCTCCAGCTACGAGCAGTACTTC.

The rearrangement uses TRBV28 and TRBJ2-7; 8 bases map to TRBD2. With 4 bases clipped from V and 0 bases from J, the junction kept 8 bases outside the gene matches. CDR1 is MDHEN, CDR2 SYDVKM, per germline. This CDR3 comprises 16 residues. CDR3 sequence: CASSSSGTSPSYEQYF. The CDR3 DNA is TGTGCCAGCAGTTCCTCCGGGACTAGTCCCTCCTACGAGCAGTACTTC. The whole variable domain, remainder taken from reference TRBV28 and TRBJ2-7, is DVKVTQSSRYLVKRTGEKVFLECVQDMDHENMFWYRQDPGLGLRLIYFSYDVKMKEKGDIPEGYSVSREKKERFSLILESASTNQTSMYLCASSSSGTSPSYEQYFGPGTRLTVT.

The chain joins TRBV19 to TRBJ1-4; D gene ambiguous. Germline CDR1 reads LNHDA; CDR2 reads SQIVND (reference sequence). The CDR3 runs 13 residues. Trimming stripped 4 bases from V and 5 bases from J, with 8 bases between. For the CDR3, the DNA is TGTGCCAGTAGTAGGCAGTTGAATGAAAAACTGTTTTTT. It specifies CASSRQLNEKLFF.

The V gene is TRBV13, the J gene TRBJ2-7; TRBD2 aligns across 7 bases. The CDR3 has 13 amino acids. V lost 6 bases to trimming and J lost 3 bases; unmatched junction nucleotides: 5. From germline, CDR1 is PRHDT and CDR2 FYEKMQ (reference sequence). CDR3 coding DNA: TGTGCCAGCAGTTATTCGGGGGGCTACGAGCAGTACTTC. Its protein is CASSYSGGYEQYF.

The chain combines TRBV19 with TRBJ2-5, with 8 bases lining up with TRBD2. The CDR3 runs 14 residues. Per germline, CDR1 LNHDA and CDR2 SQIVND (reference sequence). V dropped 10 bases and J dropped 4; count of bases not matched to a gene: 11. The CDR3 reads CATSRGGQGETQYF. As DNA, the CDR3 is TGTGCCACCTCCCGGGGGGGGCAGGGAGAGACCCAGTACTTC.

This chain connects TRBV5-4 to TRBJ2-3; TRBD2 is a possible D gene (6 bases). The germline V and J ends were trimmed by 2 bases and 0 bases, with 10 bases remaining between them. This CDR3 has 15 amino acids. Germline V gene data show CDR1 as SGHNT and CDR2 as YYREEE (reference sequence). DNA for the CDR3: TGTGCCAGCAGCTTAAACGGACTAAGCACAGATACGCAGTATTTT. Amino acid sequence: CASSLNGLSTDTQYF.

The rearrangement joins TRBV6-1 to TRBJ1-6, with TRBD1 identical over 9 bases. Per germline, CDR1 MNHNS and CDR2 SASEGT. This CDR3 has 14 residues. After removal of 5 bases from V and 15 bases from J, the junction contained 11 bases not matched to a gene. The CDR3 reads CASSPRRDRALLHF. In nucleotides, the CDR3 is TGTGCCAGCAGTCCACGCCGGGACAGGGCCCTCCTCCACTTT.

The chain uses TRBV7-2 and TRBJ2-7; D is possibly TRBD1 (6 bases). Per the germline V gene, CDR1 is SGHTA and CDR2 is FQGNSA. The CDR3 contains 14 residues. Trimming cost V 0 bases and J 3 bases, with 9 bases left between them. The CDR3 sequence is CASSLAGQRYEQYF. In DNA, the CDR3 is TGTGCCAGCAGCTTAGCAGGACAGCGCTACGAGCAGTACTTC.

V usage is TRBV4-3 and J usage is TRBJ2-2, with D possibly matching TRBD1 (5 bases). The CDR3 has 13 residues. V lost 8 bases and J lost 1, with 8 bases in between. CDR1 and CDR2 (germline): LGHNA, YSLEER. The CDR3 sequence is CASSTGNTGELFF. The CDR3 bases are TGCGCCAGCTCTACAGGGAACACCGGGGAGCTGTTTTTT.

The CDR3 region is CASSGLAGVVDEQFF. CDR3 in DNA: TGTGCCAGCAGTGGACTAGCGGGAGTTGTCGATGAGCAGTTCTTC. The chain is built from TRBV2 and TRBJ2-1, with TRBD2 identical over 12 bases. The germline CDR1 and CDR2 sequences are SNHLY and FYNNEI. CDR3 length: 15 residues. V was pared by 4 bases and J by 8 bases, with 6 bases of the junction left unmatched.

This chain connects TRBV21-1 to TRBJ2-2; TRBD2, the D gene given by the table, was not confirmed from the DNA. TRBV21-1 is a pseudogene. This CDR3 contains 16 residues. The CDR3 coding sequence is TGTGCCAGCAGTAAAGAGATTCTAGGAGCTCCCGGGGAGCTGTTTTTT. It encodes CASSKEILGAPGELFF.

This clone was seen more than once but under ten times. The V call is TRBV4-2, the J call TRBJ2-7; 12 bases match TRBD2. The V and J ends lost 5 bases and 0 bases, in that order; junction bases with no gene match: 5. Per the germline V gene, CDR1 is LGHNA and CDR2 is YNFKEQ. The CDR3 covers 16 residues. The CDR3 DNA sequence: TGTGCCAGCAGCACGACGACTAGCGGGAGCTCCTACGAGCAGTACTTC. The encoded protein is CASSTTTSGSSYEQYF.

The gene calls are TRBV6-4 and TRBJ2-6; 7 bases fit TRBD2. Trimming removed 5 bases from V and 4 bases from J; junction bases left unmatched: 11. Germline CDR1 MRHNA, CDR2 SNTAGT. The CDR3 is made up of 17 amino acids. This chain's CDR3 is CASSRAREGPGANVLTF. DNA for the CDR3: TGTGCCAGCAGTAGGGCAAGGGAGGGCCCCGGGGCCAACGTCCTGACTTTC.

This clone was recorded once. V is TRBV21-1 and J is TRBJ2-6; TRBD1 is the table's D call, not checked against the DNA. TRBV21-1 is assigned pseudogene status. The CDR3 consists of 19 residues. The CDR3 sequence: CASSQGMAGWLAGANVLTF. For the CDR3, the DNA is TGTGCCAGCAGCCAAGGTATGGCAGGGTGGTTGGCCGGGGCCAACGTCCTGACTTTC.

V is TRBV7-2 and J is TRBJ1-3; the D is unclear. CDR1 and CDR2 (germline): SGHTA, FQGNSA. Trimming cost V 3 bases and J 2 bases, with 8 bases left between them. This CDR3 comprises 14 residues. CDR3 protein: CASSLGQTGNTIYF. In nucleotides, the CDR3 is TGTGCCAGCAGCTTGGGCCAGACTGGAAACACCATATATTTT.

This chain connects TRBV4-1 to TRBJ2-1, with 11 bases identical to TRBD2. V was pared by 0 bases and J by 3 bases, with 4 bases of the junction left unmatched. CDR1 and CDR2 from the germline V gene are MGHRA and YSYEKL. This CDR3 spans 17 amino acids. CDR3 DNA sequence: TGCGCCAGCAGCCAAGATTCTCTAGCGGGAGGCTACAATGAGCAGTTCTTC. Its translation: CASSQDSLAGGYNEQFF.

This clone was seen more than once but under ten times. The chain is built from TRBV19 and TRBJ1-5; the D gene is possibly TRBD1 (5 bases). CDR1 and CDR2 (germline): LNHDA, SQIVND (reference sequence). The germline V and J ends were trimmed by 4 bases and 10 bases, with 20 bases remaining between them. The CDR3 is made up of 15 amino acids. CDR3 in DNA: TGTGCCAGTAGTACCGAAGGGGCGAGCACTCGACCCCAGCATTTT. Amino acid sequence: CASSTEGASTRPQHF.

The chain couples TRBV18 to TRBJ2-1; TRBD2 matches 14 bases. Germline V CDR1 and CDR2: KGHSH, LQKENI. Germline trimming cut 3 bases from V and 2 bases from J; bases unmatched to any gene: 12. The CDR3 spans 20 residues. CDR3 in DNA: TGTGCCAGCTCACCTATCTCCGGGACTAGCGGGAGAGGTGCCTACAATGAGCAGTTCTTC. The encoded protein is CASSPISGTSGRGAYNEQFF.

The chain recombines TRBV3-1 (or the pseudogene TRBV3-2) with TRBJ2-7; 7 bases agree with TRBD1. Germline V CDR1 and CDR2: LGHDT, YNNKEL (reference sequence). The CDR3 runs to 14 residues. V lost 2 bases, J lost 2 bases, and 3 bases stayed unmatched. The CDR3 coding sequence is TGTGCCAGCAGCCAAAACAGGGGACCCTACGAGCAGTACTTC. It yields the protein CASSQNRGPYEQYF.

In this sample, this clone turned up once. The CDR3 sequence: CASSSGTVRPGDTDTQYF. CDR3 bases: TGTGCCAGCAGCTCCGGGACTGTCCGCCCGGGGGACACAGATACGCAGTATTTT. The rearrangement uses TRBV11-3 and TRBJ2-3; D possibly corresponds to TRBD2 (6 bases). The CDR3 is 18 amino acids. The germline V gene has CDR1 SGHNT and CDR2 YENEEA. The V end lost 4 bases, the J end lost 2 bases, and 22 bases lay between the germline ends.

This clone has a handful of counts. This chain uses TRBV28 with TRBJ2-5; 8 bases line up with TRBD1. V dropped 9 bases and J dropped 4; count of bases not matched to a gene: 7. Germline V gene data show CDR1 as MDHEN and CDR2 as SYDVKM. This CDR3 spans 13 amino acids. The CDR3 nucleotides are TGTGCCAGTGACAGGGGTTATCGAGAGACCCAGTACTTC. It is translated as CASDRGYRETQYF. The whole variable domain, filled in from reference TRBV28 and TRBJ2-5, reads DVKVTQSSRYLVKRTGEKVFLECVQDMDHENMFWYRQDPGLGLRLIYFSYDVKMKEKGDIPEGYSVSREKKERFSLILESASTNQTSMYLCASDRGYRETQYFGPGTRLLVL.

The V gene is TRBV29-1, the J gene TRBJ2-7; 12 nucleotides align to TRBD2. Germline V gene data show CDR1 as SQVTM and CDR2 as ANQGSEA. This CDR3 has 18 residues. With 7 bases clipped from V and 3 bases from J, the junction kept 19 bases outside the gene matches. The CDR3 nucleotides are TGCAGCGCTCAGACAGGCGGACTAGCGGGAAACGGGGACTACGAGCAGTACTTC. Amino acids: CSAQTGGLAGNGDYEQYF.

V usage is TRBV9 and J usage is TRBJ2-7; 7 bases align to TRBD1. The germline CDR1 and CDR2 sequences are SGDLS and YYNGEE. The CDR3 sequence is 14 residues long. Unmatched junction bases numbered 2, after V lost 0 bases and J lost 2 bases. The CDR3 protein is CASSVGQGAYEQYF. The CDR3 coding sequence is TGTGCCAGCAGCGTAGGGCAGGGGGCCTACGAGCAGTACTTC.

The chain employs TRBV5-4 and TRBJ2-3, with a possible D match to TRBD1 (6 bases). Deletions cut 4 bases from V and 2 bases from J, with 17 bases between. This CDR3 contains 16 residues. CDR1 and CDR2 from the germline V gene are SGHNT and YYREEE (reference sequence). The CDR3 nucleotides read TGTGCCAGCAGCACAGGAGGTACAGGGCTCACAGATACGCAGTATTTT. This gives the protein CASSTGGTGLTDTQYF.

The chain is built from TRBV5-4 and TRBJ2-2, with a weak D call TRBD1 (6 bases). The CDR3 is made up of 13 amino acids. The V gene's germline CDR1 is SGHNT and CDR2 YYREEE (reference sequence). V dropped 10 bases and J dropped 3 bases, with 13 bases sitting between them. This chain's CDR3 is CADRDIDTGELFF. The CDR3 nucleotides are TGTGCCGACCGGGACATAGACACCGGGGAGCTGTTTTTT.

The chain has TRBV5-4 and TRBJ2-7, with 7 bases fitting TRBD1. The CDR3 is made up of 14 amino acids. Germline-derived CDR1 and CDR2 are SGHNT and YYREEE (reference sequence). V lost 4 bases, J lost 2 bases, and 6 bases stayed unmatched. CDR3 bases: TGTGCCAGCAGCCTTGACAGGGTTACCTACGAGCAGTACTTC. Its protein is CASSLDRVTYEQYF.